The source of this TCR beta chain is a study of blood T cell repertoires in COVID-19. Study-wide background: COVID-19 samples from acute and convalescent phases originated in the United States, Italy and Spain. Sources were T cells, B-cell-depleted T cells, or PBMCs; the material itself was cDNA or gDNA.

The method was immunoSEQ multiplex PCR; TCRdb's version includes in-frame clones alone and lacks a portion of them. The data contain roughly 200,000 clones, around nine tenths of them seen just once; the ten biggest clones take up roughly 6.2%. This clone was seen a handful of times. CDR1 is SGHVS, CDR2 FNYEAQ, per germline. Trimming cost V 4 bases and J 6 bases; bases outside gene matches: 11. CDR3 length: 16 residues. The receptor's source is a middle-aged woman who had recovered from COVID-19. The chain employs TRBV7-6 and TRBJ2-7; 11 bases map to TRBD2. Sequencing was carried out using peripheral blood. The DNA for the CDR3 is TGTGCCAGCAGCTCAACCCCCACTAGCGGGAGTGGCGAGCAGTACTTC. The encoded protein is CASSSTPTSGSGEQYF.